This section outlines one T cell receptor (beta chain) sequence together with its context. What it recognizes is unknown. The sample belongs to a study of shared clonotypes between healthy human individuals. The overall study: Each donor's CD4 naive and CD4 memory cells filled three plates apiece, CD8 naive two, and CD8 memory one.

Naivety among CD8 cells was defined by CD45RO negativity and positive CCR7 selection, thereby excluding terminally differentiated effector memory CD45RA+ cells. Caucasian adults living in Nashville, Tennessee, provided all samples. TCRdb's copy holds only in-frame clones and misses some; the assay was immunoSEQ multiplex PCR. The sample records some 2.1 million clones, about 95% being singletons. Whole-study findings and limits: Depth of sequencing was expected to influence donor clonotype sharing.

This CDR3 contains 13 residues. Germline CDR1 and CDR2: PRHDT and FYEKMQ (reference sequence). Trimming took off 3 bases at V and 7 bases at J, with 13 bases between the two ends. The rearrangement joins TRBV13 to TRBJ2-7, with D possibly being TRBD2 (6 bases). The sequence was collected from a man aged 18 to 29 in good health. Sequencing was carried out using naive CD8+ T cells sorted from blood. CDR3: CASSFWEAEEQYF. The CDR3 DNA is TGTGCCAGCAGCTTTTGGGAGGCGGAAGAGCAGTACTTC.